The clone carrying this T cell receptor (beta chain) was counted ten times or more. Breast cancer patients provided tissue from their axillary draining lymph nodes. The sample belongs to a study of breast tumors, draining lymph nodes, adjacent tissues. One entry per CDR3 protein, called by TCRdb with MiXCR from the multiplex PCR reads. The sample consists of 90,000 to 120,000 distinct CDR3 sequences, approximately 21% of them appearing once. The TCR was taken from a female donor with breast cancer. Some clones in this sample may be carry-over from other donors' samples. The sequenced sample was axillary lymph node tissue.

The CDR3 DNA follows: TGCAGTGCTCCAACTAGCGGCCTCAATGAGCAGTTCTTC. Translation gives CSAPTSGLNEQFF. This chain connects TRBV20-1 to TRBJ2-1, with 8 bases matching TRBD2. The CDR3 is 13 residues long. The germline gives CDR1 DFQATT, CDR2 SNEGSKA (reference sequence). The V segment lost 5 bases and the J segment 6 bases; nucleotides outside the gene matches: 6.